The 20 T cell receptor beta chains below all came from one sample that was sequenced in a study of blood T cell repertoires in COVID-19 (dated by TCRdb to the early 2020s). Library prep was done by the immunoSEQ multiplex PCR assay. This is the immuneACCESS table as TCRdb keeps it, with only in-frame sequences that have V and J called. A part of the clones is gone; compared with another copy, unresolved V genes explain less than half, and the rest is unexplained. In all, the sample holds some 49,000 clones, and 81% of those were seen once. Together, the top ten hold under 25% of the sample. Sequences were obtained from peripheral blood. The receptors stem from a woman of 80 years or more with COVID-19, enrolled during active disease.

A remark on this clone: The CDR3 does not close with the conserved phenylalanine or tryptophan, likely indicating a read error. Because the CDR3's place on the DNA is in doubt, the DNA is left out and the CDR3 is given as listed by TCRdb. The chain uses TRBV11-3 and TRBJ2-7; the table's D call, TRBD2, has no DNA check behind it. Counting both end residues, the CDR3 totals 13 amino acids. Germline V gene sequence: CDR1 SGHNT, CDR2 YENEEA. The CDR3 region is CASSLVVAGGLPR.

The table lists this clone with a count of one. The chain links TRBV5-1 to TRBJ2-6; a possible D gene is TRBD1 (6 bases). V lost 2 bases and J lost 0, with 12 bases in between. The CDR3 has 17 residues. The germline V gene has CDR1 SGHRS and CDR2 YFSETQ. The CDR3 is CASSFSTGLSGANVLTF. The CDR3 bases are TGCGCCAGCAGCTTTTCGACAGGACTCTCTGGGGCCAACGTCCTGACTTTC.

J is TRBJ2-1 and V is TRBV9; TRBD2 is a possible D gene (6 bases). V was clipped by 4 bases and J by 2 bases, with 22 bases between them. The CDR3 is made up of 18 amino acids. Germline CDR1 SGDLS, CDR2 YYNGEE. Written as DNA, the CDR3 is TGTGCCAGCAGCTTGGTGGGCGGCTCAGGGAGGACCTACAATGAGCAGTTCTTC. This sequence encodes CASSLVGGSGRTYNEQFF.

The V and J genes are TRBV24-1 and TRBJ2-1; 14 nucleotides align to TRBD2. V shed 4 bases, J shed 7 bases, and the junction held 5 bases outside the gene matches. This CDR3 has 16 residues. Germline V lookup: CDR1 KGHDR, CDR2 SFDVKD. DNA of the CDR3: TGTGCCACCAGTGACCCGACTAGCGGGAGGGTAAATGAGCAGTTCTTC. This sequence encodes CATSDPTSGRVNEQFF.

This chain connects TRBV7-3 to TRBJ2-2, with D unclear. Germline V gene lookup returns CDR1 SGHTA and CDR2 FQGTGA. V was shortened by 0 bases and J by 5 bases, with 10 bases between the two germline ends. CDR3 length: 15 amino acids. DNA for the CDR3: TGTGCCAGCAGCTTAACCCAGGCTGGTACCGGGGAGCTGTTTTTT. Amino acids: CASSLTQAGTGELFF.

This clone was detected only once. The V gene is TRBV5-1, the J gene TRBJ2-7; D perhaps matches TRBD1 (6 bases). From germline, CDR1 is SGHRS and CDR2 YFSETQ. This CDR3 has 13 residues. The ends were cut back, 4 bases at V and 3 bases at J, with 11 bases in the middle. The chain's CDR3 is CASSRDTNYEQYF. CDR3 coding DNA: TGCGCCAGCAGCCGGGACACGAACTACGAGCAGTACTTC. Using reference TRBV5-1 and TRBJ2-7 for the parts outside the CDR3, the full variable domain is KAGVTQTPRYLIKTRGQQVTLSCSPISGHRSVSWYQQTPGQGLQFLFEYFSETQRNKGNFPGRFSGRQFSNSRSEMNVSTLELGDSALYLCASSRDTNYEQYFGPGTRLTVT.

This chain uses TRBV6-1 with TRBJ2-7; 8 nucleotides line up with TRBD2. Germline CDR1 is MNHNS and CDR2 is SASEGT. Trimming at V came to 1 base and at J to 2 bases, leaving 4 bases not matched to a gene. This CDR3 has 15 amino acids. Written as DNA, the CDR3 is TGTGCCAGCAGTGAAGGTACGGGAGGGCCCTACGAGCAGTACTTC. Protein sequence: CASSEGTGGPYEQYF.

CDR3 bases: TGTGCCAGCAGCTCGGGACAGGCAACTAATGAAAAACTGTTTTTT. Translating gives CASSSGQATNEKLFF. The genes are TRBV7-2 and TRBJ1-4; 8 positions match TRBD1. Trimming cost V 4 bases and J 0 bases; bases outside gene matches: 1. This CDR3 is 15 amino acids long. Germline-derived CDR1 and CDR2 are SGHTA and FQGNSA. Looking up the rest from reference TRBV7-2 and TRBJ1-4 gives the full variable domain: GAGVSQSPSNKVTEKGKDVELRCDPISGHTALYWYRQSLGQGLEFLIYFQGNSAPDKSGLPSDRFSAERTGGSVSTLTIQRTQQEDSAVYLCASSSGQATNEKLFFGSGTQLSVL.

The chain uses TRBV6-2 or TRBV6-3 and TRBJ2-7; maybe TRBD1 (6 bases). From germline, CDR1 is MNHEY and CDR2 SVGEGT. The CDR3 is 12 amino acids. The V end lost 5 bases, the J end lost 13 bases, and 18 bases lay between the germline ends. CDR3 sequence reads: CASSRQAVGAYF. CDR3 sequence (DNA): TGTGCCAGCAGTAGACAGGCCGTCGGGGCTTACTTC.

V gene TRBV7-9 combines with J gene TRBJ2-5; perhaps TRBD1 as D (5 bases). CDR3 length: 15 residues. Germline V gives CDR1 SEHNR, CDR2 FQNEAQ (reference sequence). Trimming stripped 4 bases from V and 2 bases from J, with 14 bases between. The CDR3 DNA is TGTGCCAGCAGCTCTTGGACAACATCACAAGAGACCCAGTACTTC. This sequence encodes CASSSWTTSQETQYF.

This clone appeared a single time. This chain joins TRBV9 and TRBJ2-7; 7 bases align to TRBD2. The CDR3 runs to 14 residues. The V and J ends lost 10 bases and 4 bases, in that order; junction bases with no gene match: 14. Germline CDR1 is SGDLS and CDR2 is YYNGEE. The CDR3 nucleotides read TGTGCCGATCCCCCGGAAACTAGCGTATACGAGCAGTACTTC. This gives the protein CADPPETSVYEQYF. The full variable domain, with the rest looked up from reference TRBV9 and TRBJ2-7, is DSGVTQTPKHLITATGQRVTLRCSPRSGDLSVYWYQQSLDQGLQFLIQYYNGEERAKGNILERFSAQQFPDLHSELNLSSLELGDSALYFCADPPETSVYEQYFGPGTRLTVT.

The V call is TRBV7-8, the J call TRBJ1-2; 9 nucleotides align to TRBD1. Germline V gives CDR1 SGHVS, CDR2 FQNEAQ. V lost 1 base, J lost 11 bases, and 8 bases stayed unmatched. This CDR3 is built from 14 residues. CDR3 DNA: TGTGCCAGCAGCTTAGTCGGGACAGGGTTTGGTTACACCTTC. Translation: CASSLVGTGFGYTF.

The chain joins TRBV2 to TRBJ2-7, with D perhaps matching TRBD1 (6 bases). V was clipped by 3 bases and J by 3 bases, with 15 bases between them. This CDR3 is built from 15 residues. Germline V gene sequence: CDR1 SNHLY, CDR2 FYNNEI. CDR3 sequence (DNA): TGTGCCAGCAGTGATTGGGGTAGGGACAACTACGAGCAGTACTTC. It yields the protein CASSDWGRDNYEQYF.

This clone was observed a handful of times. The chain is built from TRBV5-1 and TRBJ2-2; no reliable D call. Germline CDR1 is SGHRS and CDR2 is YFSETQ. V was shortened by 4 bases and J by 3 bases, with 10 bases between the two germline ends. The CDR3 spans 14 residues. CDR3 protein: CASSPLGHTGELFF. For the CDR3, the DNA is TGCGCCAGCAGCCCCTTGGGCCACACCGGGGAGCTGTTTTTT.

This chain links TRBV7-3 with TRBJ2-5; maybe TRBD2 (6 bases). Germline assignment: CDR1 SGHTA and CDR2 FQGTGA. Trimming took 5 bases from V and 5 from J, leaving 18 bases between them. There are 15 residues in the CDR3. The CDR3: CASSRDSTFGETQYF. CDR3 in DNA: TGTGCCAGCAGCCGGGACTCAACTTTTGGGGAGACCCAGTACTTC.

This clone was observed a few times. The chain combines TRBV27 with TRBJ2-7; D may be TRBD2 (5 bases). The CDR3 runs to 15 residues. Trimming took off 7 bases at V and 3 bases at J, with 19 bases between the two ends. The germline CDR1 and CDR2 sequences are MNHEY and SMNVEV (reference sequence). CDR3 sequence: CASMPISDSGYEQYF. In DNA form, the CDR3 reads TGTGCCAGCATGCCCATTAGCGACTCAGGCTACGAGCAGTACTTC.

This clone was counted once. The chain recombines TRBV7-2 with TRBJ2-2; 10 nucleotides align to TRBD2. Looked up from germline, CDR1 is SGHTA and CDR2 is FQGNSA. The CDR3 runs 15 residues. Germline trimming cut 1 base from V and 4 bases from J; bases unmatched to any gene: 0. CDR3 loop: CASSLGTSGTGELFF. CDR3 DNA sequence: TGTGCCAGCAGCTTAGGGACTAGCGGCACCGGGGAGCTGTTTTTT.

CDR3 bases: TGTGCCAGCAGCCCCGACGGGTGGGTTGGACAGCCCCAGCATTTT. Protein product: CASSPDGWVGQPQHF. The gene calls are TRBV9 and TRBJ1-5; no clear D gene. This CDR3 contains 15 residues. V was pared by 4 bases and J by 7 bases, with 18 bases between. Germline CDR1 reads SGDLS; CDR2 reads YYNGEE.

The chain has TRBV10-2 and TRBJ2-3, with TRBD2 matching over 10 bases. Per the germline V gene, CDR1 is WSHSY and CDR2 is SAAADI. The CDR3 loop spans 18 amino acids. Trimming took 7 bases from V and 2 from J; bases not matched to a gene: 15. CDR3 sequence (DNA): TGCGCCAGCACCGTCCCTAGGGTAGCGGGAGGCCACACAGATACGCAGTATTTT. Translated: CASTVPRVAGGHTDTQYF.

The chain's CDR3 is CATSDRSKNEQFF. The CDR3, as DNA: TGTGCCACCAGTGACCGCAGTAAAAATGAGCAGTTCTTC. The chain combines TRBV24-1 with TRBJ2-1, with no clear D. Germline CDR1 reads KGHDR; CDR2 reads SFDVKD. The CDR3 is made up of 13 amino acids. V was trimmed by 4 bases and J by 7 bases, leaving 10 bases between them.